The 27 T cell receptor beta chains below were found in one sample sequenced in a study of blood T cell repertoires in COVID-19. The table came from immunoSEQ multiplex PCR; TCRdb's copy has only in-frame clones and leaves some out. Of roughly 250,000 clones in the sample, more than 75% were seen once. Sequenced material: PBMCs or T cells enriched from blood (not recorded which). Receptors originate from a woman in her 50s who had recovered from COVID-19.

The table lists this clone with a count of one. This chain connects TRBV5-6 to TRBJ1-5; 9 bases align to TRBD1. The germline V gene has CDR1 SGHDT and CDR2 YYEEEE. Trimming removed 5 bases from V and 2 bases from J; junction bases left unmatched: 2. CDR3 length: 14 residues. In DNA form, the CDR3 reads TGTGCCAGCAGTCGGACAGGGGGCAATCAGCCCCAGCATTTT. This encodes CASSRTGGNQPQHF.

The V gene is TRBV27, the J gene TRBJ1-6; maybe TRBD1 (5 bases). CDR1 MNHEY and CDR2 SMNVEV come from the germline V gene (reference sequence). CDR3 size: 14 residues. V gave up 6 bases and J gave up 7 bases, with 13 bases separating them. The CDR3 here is CASRFDSRNSPLHF. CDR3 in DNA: TGTGCCAGCAGATTTGACAGCAGGAATTCACCCCTCCACTTT.

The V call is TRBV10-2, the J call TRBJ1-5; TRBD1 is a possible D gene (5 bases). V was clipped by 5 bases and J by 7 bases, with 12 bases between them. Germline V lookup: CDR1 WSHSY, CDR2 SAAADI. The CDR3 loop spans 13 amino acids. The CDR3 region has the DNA TGCGCCAGCAGTACGGGACTTATACAGCCCCAGCATTTT. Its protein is CASSTGLIQPQHF.

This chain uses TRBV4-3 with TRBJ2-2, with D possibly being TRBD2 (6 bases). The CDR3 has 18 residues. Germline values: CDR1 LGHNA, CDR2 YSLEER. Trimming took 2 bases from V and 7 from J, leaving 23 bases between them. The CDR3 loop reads CASSQSRTIRTRGGELFF. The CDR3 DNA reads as TGCGCCAGCAGCCAATCCCGGACTATACGGACGCGGGGCGGGGAGCTGTTTTTT.

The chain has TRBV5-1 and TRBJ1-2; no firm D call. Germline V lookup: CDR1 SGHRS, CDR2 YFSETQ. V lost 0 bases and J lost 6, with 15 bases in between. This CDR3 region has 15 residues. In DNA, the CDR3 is TGCGCCAGCAGCTTGGCCGGCCAGGTGTTTGATGGCTACACCTTC. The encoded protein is CASSLAGQVFDGYTF.

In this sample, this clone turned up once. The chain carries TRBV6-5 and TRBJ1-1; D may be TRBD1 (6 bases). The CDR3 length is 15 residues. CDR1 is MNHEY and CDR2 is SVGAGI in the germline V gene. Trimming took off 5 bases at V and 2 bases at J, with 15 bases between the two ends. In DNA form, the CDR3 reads TGTGCCAGCAGTCTACATCAGGGGCCCAACACTGAAGCTTTCTTT. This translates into CASSLHQGPNTEAFF.

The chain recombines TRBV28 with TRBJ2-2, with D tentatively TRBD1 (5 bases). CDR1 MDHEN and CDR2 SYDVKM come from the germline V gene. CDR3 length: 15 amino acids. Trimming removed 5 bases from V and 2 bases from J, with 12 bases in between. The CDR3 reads CASSPRQINTGELFF. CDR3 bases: TGTGCCAGCAGTCCTCGACAGATAAACACCGGGGAGCTGTTTTTT.

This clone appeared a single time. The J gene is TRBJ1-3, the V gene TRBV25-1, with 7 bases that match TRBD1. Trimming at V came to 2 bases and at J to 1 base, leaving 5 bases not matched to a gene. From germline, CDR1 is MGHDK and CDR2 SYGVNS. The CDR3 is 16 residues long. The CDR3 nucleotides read TGTGCCAGCAGTGAACCGCGGACAGGTTCTGGAAACACCATATATTTT. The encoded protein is CASSEPRTGSGNTIYF.

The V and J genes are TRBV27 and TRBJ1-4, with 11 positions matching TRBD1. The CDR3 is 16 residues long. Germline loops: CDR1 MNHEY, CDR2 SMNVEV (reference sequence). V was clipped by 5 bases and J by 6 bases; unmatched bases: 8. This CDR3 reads CASSIGQGARDEKLFF. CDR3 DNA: TGTGCCAGCAGTATCGGACAGGGGGCTAGGGATGAAAAACTGTTTTTT.

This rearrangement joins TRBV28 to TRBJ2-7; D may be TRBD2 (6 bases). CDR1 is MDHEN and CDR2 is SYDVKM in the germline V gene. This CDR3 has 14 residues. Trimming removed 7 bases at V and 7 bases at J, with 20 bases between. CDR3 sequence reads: CASTVGGATLEQYF. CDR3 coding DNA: TGTGCCAGCACCGTGGGAGGCGCTACGTTAGAGCAGTACTTC.

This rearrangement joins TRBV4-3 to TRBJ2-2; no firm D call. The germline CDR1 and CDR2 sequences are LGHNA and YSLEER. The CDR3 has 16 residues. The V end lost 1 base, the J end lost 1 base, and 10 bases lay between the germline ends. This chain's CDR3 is CASSQGLSKNTGELFF. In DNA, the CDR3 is TGCGCCAGCAGCCAAGGACTTTCTAAGAACACCGGGGAGCTGTTTTTT.

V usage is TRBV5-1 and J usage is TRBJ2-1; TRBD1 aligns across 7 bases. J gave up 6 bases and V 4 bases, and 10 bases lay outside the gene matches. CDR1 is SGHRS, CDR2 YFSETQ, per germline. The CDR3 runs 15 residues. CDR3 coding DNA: TGCGCCAGCAGCGAAAGGACAGGCCCCCTCAATGAGCAGTTCTTC. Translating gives CASSERTGPLNEQFF.

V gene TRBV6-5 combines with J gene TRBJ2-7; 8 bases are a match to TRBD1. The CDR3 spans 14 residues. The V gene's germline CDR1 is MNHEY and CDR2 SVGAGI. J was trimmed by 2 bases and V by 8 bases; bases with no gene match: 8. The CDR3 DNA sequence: TGTGCCAGCCTCAACCCGACAGGGGCCTACGAGCAGTACTTC. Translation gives CASLNPTGAYEQYF.

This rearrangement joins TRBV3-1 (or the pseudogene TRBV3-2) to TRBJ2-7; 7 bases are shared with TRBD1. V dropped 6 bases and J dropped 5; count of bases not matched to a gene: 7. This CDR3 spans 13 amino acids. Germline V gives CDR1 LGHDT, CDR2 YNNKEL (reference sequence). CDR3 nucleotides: TGTGCCAGCAGTCGACAGGGCGAGCACGAGCAGTACTTC. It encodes CASSRQGEHEQYF.

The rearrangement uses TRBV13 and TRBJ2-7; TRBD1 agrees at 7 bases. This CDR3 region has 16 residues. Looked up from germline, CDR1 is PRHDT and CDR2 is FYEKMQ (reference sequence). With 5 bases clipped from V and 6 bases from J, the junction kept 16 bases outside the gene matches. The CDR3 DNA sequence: TGTGCCAGCAGCACAATTAAAAGGGGGCTTATTCTCGAGCAGTACTTC. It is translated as CASSTIKRGLILEQYF. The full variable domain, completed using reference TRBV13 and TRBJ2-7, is AAGVIQSPRHLIKEKRETATLKCYPIPRHDTVYWYQQGPGQDPQFLISFYEKMQSDKGSIPDRFSAQQFSDYHSELNMSSLELGDSALYFCASSTIKRGLILEQYFGPGTRLTVT.

CDR3 DNA: TGCGCCAGCAGTCAACACAGGGGCGAAGCTTTCTTT. Translated, it gives CASSQHRGEAFF. This rearrangement joins TRBV23-1 to TRBJ1-1; 7 bases line up with TRBD1. TRBV23-1 is classed as an ORF, of uncertain function. J lost 8 bases, V lost 2 bases, and 2 bases had no gene match. CDR3 length equals 12 residues.

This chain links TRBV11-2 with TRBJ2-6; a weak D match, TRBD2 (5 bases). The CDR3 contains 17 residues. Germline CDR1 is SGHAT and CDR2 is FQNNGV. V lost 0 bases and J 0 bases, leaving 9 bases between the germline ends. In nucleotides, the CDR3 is TGTGCCAGCAGCTTAGATATACGGGGCTCTGGGGCCAACGTCCTGACTTTC. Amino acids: CASSLDIRGSGANVLTF.

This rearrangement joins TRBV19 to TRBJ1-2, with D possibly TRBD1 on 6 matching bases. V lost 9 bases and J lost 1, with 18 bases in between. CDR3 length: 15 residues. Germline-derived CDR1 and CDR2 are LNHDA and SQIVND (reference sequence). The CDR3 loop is CASGDNSRVNYGYTF. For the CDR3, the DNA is TGTGCCAGCGGGGACAATAGCCGAGTTAACTATGGCTACACCTTC.

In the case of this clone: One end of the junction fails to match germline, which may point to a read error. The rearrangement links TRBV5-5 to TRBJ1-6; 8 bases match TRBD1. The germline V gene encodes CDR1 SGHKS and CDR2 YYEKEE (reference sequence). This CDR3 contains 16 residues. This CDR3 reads CASGVSDRAYNSPLHF. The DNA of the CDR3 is TGTGCCAGCGGAGTATCGGACAGGGCCTACAATTCACCCCTCCACTTT.

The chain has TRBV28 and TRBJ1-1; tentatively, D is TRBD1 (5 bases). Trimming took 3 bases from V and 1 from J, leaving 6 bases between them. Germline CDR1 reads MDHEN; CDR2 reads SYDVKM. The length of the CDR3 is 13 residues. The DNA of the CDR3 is TGTGCCAGCAGTTTGGGGGGGAACACTGAAGCTTTCTTT. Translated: CASSLGGNTEAFF.

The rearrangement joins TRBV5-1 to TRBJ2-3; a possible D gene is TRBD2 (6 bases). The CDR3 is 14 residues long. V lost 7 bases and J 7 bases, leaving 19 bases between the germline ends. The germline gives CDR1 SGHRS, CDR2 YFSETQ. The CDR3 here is CASGAGTQHHTQYF. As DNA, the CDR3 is TGCGCCAGCGGCGCCGGGACTCAGCATCATACGCAGTATTTT.

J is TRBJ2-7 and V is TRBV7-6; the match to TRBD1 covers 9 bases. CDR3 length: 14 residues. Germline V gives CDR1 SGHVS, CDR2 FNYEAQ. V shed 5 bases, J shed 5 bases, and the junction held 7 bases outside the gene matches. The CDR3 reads CASSPNRGPDEQYF. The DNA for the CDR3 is TGTGCCAGCAGCCCTAACAGGGGGCCCGACGAGCAGTACTTC. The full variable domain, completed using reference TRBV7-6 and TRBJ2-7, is GAGVSQSPRYKVTKRGQDVALRCDPISGHVSLYWYRQALGQGPEFLTYFNYEAQQDKSGLPNDRFSAERPEGSISTLTIQRTEQRDSAMYRCASSPNRGPDEQYFGPGTRLTVT.

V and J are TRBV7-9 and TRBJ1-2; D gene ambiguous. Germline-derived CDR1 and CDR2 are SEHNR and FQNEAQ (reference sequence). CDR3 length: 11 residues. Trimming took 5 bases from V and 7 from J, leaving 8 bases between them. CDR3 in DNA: TGTGCCAGCAGCGCGGGCGGTGGCTACACCTTC. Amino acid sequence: CASSAGGGYTF.

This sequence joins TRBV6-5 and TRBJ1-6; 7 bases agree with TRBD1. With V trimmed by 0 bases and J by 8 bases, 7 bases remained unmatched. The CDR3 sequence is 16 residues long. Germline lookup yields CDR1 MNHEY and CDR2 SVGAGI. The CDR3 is CASSYSRNRGYSPLHF. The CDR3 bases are TGTGCCAGCAGTTACTCAAGAAACAGGGGCTATTCACCCCTCCACTTT.

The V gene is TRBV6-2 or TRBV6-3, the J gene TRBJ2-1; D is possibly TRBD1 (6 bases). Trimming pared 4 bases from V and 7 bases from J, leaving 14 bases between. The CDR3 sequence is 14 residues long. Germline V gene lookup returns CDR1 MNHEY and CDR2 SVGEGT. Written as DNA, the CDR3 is TGTGCCAGCAGTTCCCAGGGGATACGGAATGAGCAGTTCTTC. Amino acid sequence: CASSSQGIRNEQFF.

CDR3 residues: CASSTQTGGNTEAFF. The DNA of the CDR3 is TGTGCCAGCAGCACGCAGACAGGGGGGAACACTGAAGCTTTCTTT. The chain carries TRBV9 and TRBJ1-1; TRBD1 agrees at 9 bases. V was pared by 4 bases and J by 1 base, with 5 bases of the junction left unmatched. In germline, CDR1 is SGDLS, CDR2 YYNGEE. This CDR3 has 15 residues.

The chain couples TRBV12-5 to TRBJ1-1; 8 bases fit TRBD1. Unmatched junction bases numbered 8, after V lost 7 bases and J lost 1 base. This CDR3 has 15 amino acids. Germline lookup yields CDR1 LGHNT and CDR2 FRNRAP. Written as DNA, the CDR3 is TGTGCTAGTGCCCCCTACGGGACAGGGAACACTGAAGCTTTCTTT. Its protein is CASAPYGTGNTEAFF.